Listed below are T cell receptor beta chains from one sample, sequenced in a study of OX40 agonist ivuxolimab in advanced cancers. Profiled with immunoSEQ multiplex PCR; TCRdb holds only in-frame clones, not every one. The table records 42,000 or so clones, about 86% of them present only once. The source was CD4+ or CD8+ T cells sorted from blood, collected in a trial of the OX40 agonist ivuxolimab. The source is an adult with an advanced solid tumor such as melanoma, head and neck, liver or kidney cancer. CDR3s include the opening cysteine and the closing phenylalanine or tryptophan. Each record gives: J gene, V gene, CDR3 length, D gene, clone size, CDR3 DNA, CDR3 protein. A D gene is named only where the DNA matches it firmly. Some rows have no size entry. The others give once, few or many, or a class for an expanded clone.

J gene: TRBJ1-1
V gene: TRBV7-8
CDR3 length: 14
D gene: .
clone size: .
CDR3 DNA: TGTGCCAGCAGCTTTAAGTTCATGAACACTGAAGCTTTCTTT
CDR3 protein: CASSFKFMNTEAFF

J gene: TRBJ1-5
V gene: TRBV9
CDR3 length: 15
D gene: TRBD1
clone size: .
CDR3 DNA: TGTGCCAGCAGCGTCGGGACAGGGGTCAATCAGCCCCAGCATTTT
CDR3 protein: CASSVGTGVNQPQHF

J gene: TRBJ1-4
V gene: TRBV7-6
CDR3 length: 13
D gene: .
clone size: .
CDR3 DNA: TGTGCCAGCAGCTTAGCCAGGGTTGAAAAACTGTTTTTT
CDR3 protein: CASSLARVEKLFF

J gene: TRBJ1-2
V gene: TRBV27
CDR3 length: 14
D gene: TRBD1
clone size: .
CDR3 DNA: TGTGCCAGCAGTTTATCCGGACAGGGCTATGGCTACACCTTC
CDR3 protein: CASSLSGQGYGYTF

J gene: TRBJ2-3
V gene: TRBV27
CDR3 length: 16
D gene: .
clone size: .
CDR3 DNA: TGTGCCAGCAGTTTATCCGTGACTACCCACACAGATACGCAGTATTTT
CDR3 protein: CASSLSVTTHTDTQYF

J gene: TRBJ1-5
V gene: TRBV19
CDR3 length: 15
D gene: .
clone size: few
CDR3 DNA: TGTGCCAGTAGTATCCAGCAAGGGGCCCATCAGCCCCAGCATTTT
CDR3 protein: CASSIQQGAHQPQHF

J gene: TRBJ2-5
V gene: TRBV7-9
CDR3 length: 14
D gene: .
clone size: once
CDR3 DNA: TGTGCCAGCAGCTTGGAAGGGTTCCAAGAGACCCAGTACTTC
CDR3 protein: CASSLEGFQETQYF

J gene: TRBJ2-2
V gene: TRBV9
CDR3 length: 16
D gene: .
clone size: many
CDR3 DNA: TGTGCCAGCAGCTCCGGAAGGTCAGGGGGGACCGGGGAGCTGTTTTTT
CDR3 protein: CASSSGRSGGTGELFF

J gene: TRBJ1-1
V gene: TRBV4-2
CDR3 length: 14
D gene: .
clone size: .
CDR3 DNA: TGTGCCAGCAGCCAAGGGCTGGTCAACACTGAAGCTTTCTTT
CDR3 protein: CASSQGLVNTEAFF

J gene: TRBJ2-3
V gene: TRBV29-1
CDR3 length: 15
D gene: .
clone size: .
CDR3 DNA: TGCAGCGTTGGGGACACAGGGAGGTATTCAGATACGCAGTATTTT
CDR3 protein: CSVGDTGRYSDTQYF

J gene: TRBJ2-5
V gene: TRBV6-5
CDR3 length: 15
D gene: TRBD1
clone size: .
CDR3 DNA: TGTGCCAGCAGTTACCTCGGACAGGGGCATGAGACCCAGTACTTC
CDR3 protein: CASSYLGQGHETQYF

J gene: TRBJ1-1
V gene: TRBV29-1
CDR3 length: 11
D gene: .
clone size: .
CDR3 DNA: TGCAGCGATGGACAGTACACTGAAGCTTTCTTT
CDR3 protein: CSDGQYTEAFF

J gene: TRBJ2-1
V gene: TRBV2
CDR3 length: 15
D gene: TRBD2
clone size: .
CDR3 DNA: TGTGCCAGCAGCGAGGGACTAGCGGGGGTGAATGAGCAGTTCTTC
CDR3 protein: CASSEGLAGVNEQFF

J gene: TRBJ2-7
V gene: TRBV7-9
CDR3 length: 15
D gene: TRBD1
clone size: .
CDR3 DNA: TGTGCCAGCAGCTCGCCGGGACAGGCCTCCTACGAGCAGTACTTC
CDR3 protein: CASSSPGQASYEQYF

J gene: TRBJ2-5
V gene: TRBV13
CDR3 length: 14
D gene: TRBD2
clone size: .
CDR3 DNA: TGTGCCAGCAGCTACGGGACTAGTCTACAGACCCAGTACTTC
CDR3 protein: CASSYGTSLQTQYF

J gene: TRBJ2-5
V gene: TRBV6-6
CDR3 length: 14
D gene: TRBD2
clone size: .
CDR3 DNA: TGTGCCAGCAGTCATCGGGGGGGCCCGGAGACCCAGTACTTC
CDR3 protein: CASSHRGGPETQYF

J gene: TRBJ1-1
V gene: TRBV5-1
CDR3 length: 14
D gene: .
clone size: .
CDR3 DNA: TGCGCCAGCACCCCCCCTTCAGGGAGCACTGAAGCTTTCTTT
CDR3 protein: CASTPPSGSTEAFF

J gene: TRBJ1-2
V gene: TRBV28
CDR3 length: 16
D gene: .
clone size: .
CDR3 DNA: TGTGCCAGCAGTTTATGGGAACCGGGGGTAACCGATGGCTACACCTTC
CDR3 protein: CASSLWEPGVTDGYTF

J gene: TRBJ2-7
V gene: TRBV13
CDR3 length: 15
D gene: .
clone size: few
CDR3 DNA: TGTGCCAGCAGGACTAGGGGGGGGAACTCCTACGAGCAGTACTTC
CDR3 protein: CASRTRGGNSYEQYF

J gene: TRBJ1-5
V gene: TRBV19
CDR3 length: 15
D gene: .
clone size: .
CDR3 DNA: TGTGCCAGTAGTCCCCAAAGGACATCTAATCAGCCCCAGCATTTT
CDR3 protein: CASSPQRTSNQPQHF